A single sample is the source of the 21 T cell receptor beta chains below, sequenced in a study of CD8+CD57+ T cells in acquired aplastic anemia. Profiling that covered TCR beta VDJ and CDR3 relied on genomic DNA as its template. TCRdb reanalysed the reads using MiXCR and keeps one entry per CDR3 protein. The sample contains more than 150,000 distinct CDR3 sequences, 64% of which appear only once. The sample comprised sorted CD4+, CD8+, or CD8+CD57+ T cells (not recorded which) from PBMCs. These receptors came from a human donor with severe aplastic anemia or a healthy control (not recorded which).

The chain employs TRBV7-9 and TRBJ2-3; tentative D call: TRBD2 (6 bases). CDR3 length: 13 residues. Germline values: CDR1 SEHNR, CDR2 FQNEAQ (reference sequence). Trimming took 3 bases from V and 6 from J, leaving 10 bases between them. CDR3 protein: CASSFDGSDTQYF. In DNA, the CDR3 is TGTGCCAGCAGCTTCGACGGGAGTGATACGCAGTATTTT.

As to this clonotype: The missing conserved phenylalanine or tryptophan at the end of this CDR3 makes a read error likely. This sequence joins TRBV7-6 and TRBJ1-1; weak D call: TRBD1 (5 bases). The CDR3 sequence is 13 residues long. With 6 bases removed from V and 10 bases from J, the gap between germline ends came to 18 bases. CDR1 and CDR2 from the germline V gene are SGHVS and FNYEAQ. The CDR3 protein is CASSEVGQGGAFL. CDR3 in DNA: TGTGCCAGCAGTGAAGTAGGGCAGGGTGGAGCTTTCCTT.

V usage is TRBV28 and J usage is TRBJ2-7; the match to TRBD2 covers 9 bases. Germline assignment: CDR1 MDHEN and CDR2 SYDVKM. The trim removed 7 bases at V and 6 bases at J, leaving 4 bases unmatched. The CDR3 has 12 amino acids. CDR3 nucleotides: TGTGCCAGCACCCAACTAGCGGGCGAGCAGTACTTC. It translates to CASTQLAGEQYF.

This clonotype was counted many times. The V call is TRBV7-9, the J call TRBJ2-7; tentative D call: TRBD1 (7 bases). Trimming took 0 bases from V and 1 from J, leaving 13 bases between them. The germline V gene has CDR1 SEHNR and CDR2 FQNEAQ (reference sequence). The CDR3 spans 16 residues. This CDR3 is CASSLARGTASYEQYF. As DNA, the CDR3 is TGTGCCAGCAGCTTAGCGCGCGGGACAGCGTCCTACGAGCAGTACTTC. The entire variable domain, with the rest obtained from reference TRBV7-9 and TRBJ2-7, is as follows: DTGVSQNPRHKITKRGQNVTFRCDPISEHNRLYWYRQTLGQGPEFLTYFQNEAQLEKSRLLSDRFSAERPKGSFSTLEIQRTEQGDSAMYLCASSLARGTASYEQYFGPGTRLTVT.

This clonotype was observed at least ten times. A much more abundant neighbour one base away suggests this may be a read error. This sequence joins TRBV2 and TRBJ1-1; possibly TRBD1 for D (5 bases). CDR1 and CDR2 (germline): SNHLY, FYNNEI. The CDR3 totals 15 residues. Between the trimmed V and J ends, which lost 4 bases and 0 bases, there was a span of 12 bases. The CDR3 DNA reads as TGTGCCAGCAGTGGGGCCCAGGGATTGAACACTGAAGCTTTCTTT. Its protein is CASSGAQGLNTEAFF.

The J gene is TRBJ2-5, the V gene TRBV7-9, with 8 bases fitting TRBD2. V gave up 5 bases and J gave up 1 base; unmatched junction bases: 3. The CDR3 length is 14 residues. The V gene's germline CDR1 is SEHNR and CDR2 FQNEAQ (reference sequence). CDR3 in amino acids: CASSRGLAQETQYF. CDR3 coding DNA: TGTGCCAGCAGCCGAGGACTAGCCCAAGAGACCCAGTACTTC.

The chain is built from TRBV5-1 and TRBJ2-3; 9 bases match TRBD2. The length of the CDR3 is 16 residues. Looked up from germline, CDR1 is SGHRS and CDR2 is YFSETQ. Trimming at V came to 1 base and at J to 1 base, leaving 4 bases not matched to a gene. The CDR3 sequence: CASSLSVAGGTDTQYF. In DNA, the CDR3 is TGCGCCAGCAGCTTGAGTGTAGCGGGGGGCACAGATACGCAGTATTTT.

The rearrangement uses TRBV20-1 and TRBJ2-5; 9 bases align to TRBD2. After removal of 3 bases from V and 3 bases from J, the junction contained 5 bases not matched to a gene. The CDR3 extends over 14 amino acids. The V gene's germline CDR1 is DFQATT and CDR2 SNEGSKA (reference sequence). CDR3 in DNA: TGCAGTGCTAGTTTTTCTAGCGGGAAAGAGACCCAGTACTTC. Its protein is CSASFSSGKETQYF.

The table lists this clonotype with many counts. V is TRBV9 and J is TRBJ2-3, with a weak D call TRBD1 (5 bases). Looked up from germline, CDR1 is SGDLS and CDR2 is YYNGEE. V was cut by 1 base and J by 0 bases, with 9 bases left in between. This CDR3 region has 15 residues. The CDR3, as DNA: TGTGCCAGCAGCGTACTTGGACACAGCACAGATACGCAGTATTTT. Protein sequence: CASSVLGHSTDTQYF.

The genes are TRBV14 and TRBJ2-2, with D tentatively TRBD2 (5 bases). Looked up from germline, CDR1 is SGHDN and CDR2 is FVKESK. The CDR3 runs 16 residues. The ends were cut back, 1 base at V and 2 bases at J, with 11 bases in the middle. DNA of the CDR3: TGTGCCAGCAGCCAAGTAGGCGGGCATAACACCGGGGAGCTGTTTTTT. It translates to CASSQVGGHNTGELFF.

This clonotype has ten or more counts. The rearrangement uses TRBV25-1 and TRBJ1-1; D is unclear. Germline V CDR1 and CDR2: MGHDK, SYGVNS. The CDR3 spans 13 residues. The V gene lost 1 base and the J gene lost 3 bases, with 6 bases spanning the gap. The CDR3 here is CASSELVDTEAFF. CDR3 coding DNA: TGTGCCAGCAGTGAATTGGTAGACACTGAAGCTTTCTTT.

This clonotype was observed a few times. This chain uses TRBV27 with TRBJ1-1; the match to TRBD1 covers 9 bases. V dropped 6 bases and J dropped 8; count of bases not matched to a gene: 13. In germline, CDR1 is MNHEY, CDR2 SMNVEV (reference sequence). This CDR3 spans 15 amino acids. The CDR3: CASRMGQGPSREAFF. Written as DNA, the CDR3 is TGTGCCAGCAGGATGGGACAGGGACCTAGTAGAGAAGCTTTCTTT.

This clonotype was seen many times. This rearrangement joins TRBV5-1 to TRBJ2-5; D is uncertain. Germline-derived CDR1 and CDR2 are SGHRS and YFSETQ. The V end was cut by 2 bases, the J end by 5 bases, with 13 bases between. There are 14 residues in the CDR3. This CDR3 is CASSFVGPPETQYF. Written as DNA, the CDR3 is TGCGCCAGCAGCTTCGTGGGCCCGCCCGAGACCCAGTACTTC.

This clonotype showed up many times. The chain couples TRBV18 to TRBJ1-2, with TRBD1 as a possible D gene (6 bases). The CDR3 length is 13 residues. V lost 6 bases and J lost 8, with 16 bases in between. In germline, CDR1 is KGHSH, CDR2 LQKENI. CDR3 nucleotides: TGTGCCAGCTCCCGGGCAGGGGTTGACGGCTACACCTTC. It encodes CASSRAGVDGYTF.

The rearrangement links TRBV25-1 to TRBJ2-3; 7 bases are a match to TRBD1. The CDR3 has 13 amino acids. CDR1 MGHDK and CDR2 SYGVNS come from the germline V gene. The J segment lost 4 bases and the V segment lost 7 bases, leaving 5 bases of the junction unmatched. The CDR3 region is CASTGTEADTQYF. The CDR3 coding sequence is TGTGCCAGCACCGGGACAGAGGCAGATACGCAGTATTTT.

This clonotype was seen just once. This rearrangement joins TRBV7-8 to TRBJ2-5; the D gene is possibly TRBD2 (6 bases). The last part of the DNA fits TRBJ2-1 better; the J call may be wrong. The CDR3 is made up of 14 amino acids. Germline CDR1 and CDR2: SGHVS and FQNEAQ. The CDR3: CASSLVPGVREQFF. CDR3 nucleotides: TGTGCCAGCAGCTTAGTCCCGGGAGTACGTGAGCAGTTCTTC.

This chain connects TRBV29-1 to TRBJ2-5; TRBD1 aligns across 8 bases. With V trimmed by 4 bases and J by 5 bases, 12 bases remained unmatched. CDR1 and CDR2 from the germline V gene are SQVTM and ANQGSEA. The CDR3 is 15 residues long. The CDR3 DNA sequence: TGCAGCGTTGCGGGCCGCTCGACAGGGGACGAGACCCAGTACTTC. This codes for CSVAGRSTGDETQYF.

This clonotype was counted ten times or more. CDR3 sequence reads: CSARVGLAGAYQETQYF. The CDR3, as DNA: TGCAGTGCTAGAGTGGGGCTAGCGGGGGCATACCAAGAGACCCAGTACTTC. V and J are TRBV20-1 and TRBJ2-5; 10 bases are a match to TRBD2. The CDR3 length is 17 residues. The germline V gene has CDR1 DFQATT and CDR2 SNEGSKA (reference sequence). Trimming cost V 1 base and J 0 bases; bases outside gene matches: 8.

This clonotype occurred a few times. The J gene is TRBJ2-7, the V gene TRBV7-9, with D tentatively TRBD2 (7 bases). CDR3 length: 21 residues. The germline V and J ends were trimmed by 5 bases and 1 base, with 33 bases remaining between them. Germline assignment: CDR1 SEHNR and CDR2 FQNEAQ (reference sequence). CDR3 amino acids: CASSKYPPGGRGGRFSYEQYF. In nucleotides, the CDR3 is TGTGCCAGCAGCAAGTACCCCCCCGGTGGCCGCGGGGGCCGGTTTTCCTACGAGCAGTACTTC. Full variable domain (missing parts from reference TRBV7-9 and TRBJ2-7): DTGVSQNPRHKITKRGQNVTFRCDPISEHNRLYWYRQTLGQGPEFLTYFQNEAQLEKSRLLSDRFSAERPKGSFSTLEIQRTEQGDSAMYLCASSKYPPGGRGGRFSYEQYFGPGTRLTVT.

This clonotype came up once. This chain uses TRBV20-1 with TRBJ2-5, with 9 bases that match TRBD1. Trimming removed 2 bases from V and 9 bases from J; junction bases left unmatched: 13. Germline-derived CDR1 and CDR2 are DFQATT and SNEGSKA (reference sequence). The CDR3 runs 15 residues. The CDR3 DNA is TGCAGTGCTAGATCCAGACAGGGGGTCTGGTTAGCCCAGTACTTC. Its protein product is CSARSRQGVWLAQYF.

This clonotype showed up many times. The V and J genes are TRBV10-3 and TRBJ1-2, with 7 bases aligning to TRBD1. This CDR3 spans 15 amino acids. In germline, CDR1 is ENHRY, CDR2 SYGVKD. V lost 6 bases and J lost 0; bases outside the gene matches: 7. The CDR3 sequence is CAIRLQGTANYGYTF. CDR3 DNA sequence: TGTGCCATCAGGCTACAGGGGACCGCTAACTATGGCTACACCTTC.